This T cell receptor (beta chain) emerged from a study of blood T cell repertoires in COVID-19. Study-level information: The United States, Italy and Spain supplied acute and convalescent COVID-19 samples. T cells, B-cell-depleted T cells, or PBMCs provided the cDNA or gDNA that served as material.

Original handling: The assay estimated nucleated cells by amplifying reference gene primers. This table comes from immunoSEQ multiplex PCR, and its TCRdb copy is limited to in-frame clones, with some not included. The V and J calls and clone size were taken over from that table, and D and trimming were inferred from the DNA. The sample includes about 260,000 clones, more than 80% of them seen just once. The sequence came from a woman between 40 and 55 years old with acute or convalescent COVID-19. The sequenced sample consisted of peripheral blood.

CDR3 sequence (DNA): TGTGCCAGCAGCCGCCGGGGGGCATCGGTCGCTGGCTACACCTTC. Amino acid sequence: CASSRRGASVAGYTF. The chain joins TRBV7-2 to TRBJ1-2; a possible D gene is TRBD1 (6 bases). Germline V CDR1 and CDR2: SGHTA, FQGNSA. The CDR3 length is 15 residues. The V and J ends lost 5 bases and 7 bases respectively, with 20 bases between them.